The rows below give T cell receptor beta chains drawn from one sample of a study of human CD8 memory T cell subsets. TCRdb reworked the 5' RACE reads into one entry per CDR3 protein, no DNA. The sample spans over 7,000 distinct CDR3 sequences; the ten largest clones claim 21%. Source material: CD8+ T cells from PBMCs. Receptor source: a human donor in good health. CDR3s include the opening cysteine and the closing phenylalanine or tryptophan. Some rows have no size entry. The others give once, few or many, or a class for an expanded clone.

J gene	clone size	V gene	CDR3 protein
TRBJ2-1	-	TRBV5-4	CASSLSGSYNEQFF
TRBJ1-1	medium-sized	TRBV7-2	CASSHRVARPEAFF
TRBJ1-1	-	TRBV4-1	CASSQDKAGPGNTEAFF
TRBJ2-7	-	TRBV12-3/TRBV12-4	CASSSSFSYEQYF
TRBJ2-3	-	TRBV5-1	CASSATGDPTRADTQYF
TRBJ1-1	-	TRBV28	CASSLGGAYTEAFF
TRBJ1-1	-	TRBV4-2	CASSQEIQGSDTEAFF
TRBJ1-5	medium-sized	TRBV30	CAWSTGTAVRQPQHF
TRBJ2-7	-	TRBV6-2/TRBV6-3	CASSLSGDGTIEQYF
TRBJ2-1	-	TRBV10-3	CAISGTSGELYYNEQFF
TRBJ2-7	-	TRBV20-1	CSARGRDFGEQYF
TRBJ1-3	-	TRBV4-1	CASSTTAFGNTIYF
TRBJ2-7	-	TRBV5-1	CASSYASSEQYF
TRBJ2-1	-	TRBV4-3	CASSQGLAGADEQFF
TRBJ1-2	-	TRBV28	CASSLRRDTLETNYGYTF
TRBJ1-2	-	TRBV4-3	CASSQGGEDGYTF
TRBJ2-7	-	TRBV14	CASSQDEALPYEQYF
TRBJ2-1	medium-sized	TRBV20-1	CSASFRTSDEQFF
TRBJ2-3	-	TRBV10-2	CASTDPADEGTDTQYF
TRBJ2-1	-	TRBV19	CATDLGRDEQFF
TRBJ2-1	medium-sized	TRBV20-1	CSARGTSGDINEQFF
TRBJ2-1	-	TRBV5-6	CASSLGDSSYNEQFF
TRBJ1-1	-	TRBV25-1	CASSEKSYTEAFF
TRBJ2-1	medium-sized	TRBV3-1	CASRPRMRDVGEQFF
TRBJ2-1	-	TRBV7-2	CASKHRDRDNEQFF
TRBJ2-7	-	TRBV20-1	CSARGGGTGDPYEQYF
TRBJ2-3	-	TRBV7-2	CASSWTGSRTDTQYF
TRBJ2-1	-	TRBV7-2	CASSYLAGAGNEQFF
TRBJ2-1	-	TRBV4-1	CASSQGLADYNEQFF
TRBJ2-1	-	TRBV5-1	CASSGGTSNNEQFF
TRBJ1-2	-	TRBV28	CASSLSPRQLNTF
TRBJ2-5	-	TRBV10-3	CAISEPGLETQYF
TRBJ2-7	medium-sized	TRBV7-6	CASSNGQGAYEQYF
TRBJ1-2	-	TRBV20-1	CSASTGDGGGYTF
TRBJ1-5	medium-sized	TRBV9	CASSVGQTDQPQHF
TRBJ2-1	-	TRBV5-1	CASSSLQGFDNEQFF
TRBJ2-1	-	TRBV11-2	CASSASGTNYNEQFF
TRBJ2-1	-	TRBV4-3	CASSQDDLASSGYNEQFF
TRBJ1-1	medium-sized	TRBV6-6	CASSGGGNTEAFF
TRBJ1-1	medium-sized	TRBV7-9	CASSLGPTEAFF
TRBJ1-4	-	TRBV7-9	CASRPDTSTNEKLFF
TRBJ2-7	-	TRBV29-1	CSVESPSGSLYEQYF
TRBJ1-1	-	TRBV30	CAWSHAGGNTEAFF
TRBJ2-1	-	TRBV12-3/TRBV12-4	CASSLLGGGPHNEQFF
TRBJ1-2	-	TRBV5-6	CASSLGPTRDGYTF
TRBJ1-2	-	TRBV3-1	CASSVGTDNYGYTF
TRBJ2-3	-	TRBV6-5	CASSYSRAGGGDTQYF
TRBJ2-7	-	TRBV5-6	CASSWNRANEQYF
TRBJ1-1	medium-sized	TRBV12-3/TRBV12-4	CASSPSTVNTEAFF
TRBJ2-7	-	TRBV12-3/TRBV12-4	CASSLGPWDGSSYEQYF
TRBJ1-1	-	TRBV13	CASSSYEGAFF